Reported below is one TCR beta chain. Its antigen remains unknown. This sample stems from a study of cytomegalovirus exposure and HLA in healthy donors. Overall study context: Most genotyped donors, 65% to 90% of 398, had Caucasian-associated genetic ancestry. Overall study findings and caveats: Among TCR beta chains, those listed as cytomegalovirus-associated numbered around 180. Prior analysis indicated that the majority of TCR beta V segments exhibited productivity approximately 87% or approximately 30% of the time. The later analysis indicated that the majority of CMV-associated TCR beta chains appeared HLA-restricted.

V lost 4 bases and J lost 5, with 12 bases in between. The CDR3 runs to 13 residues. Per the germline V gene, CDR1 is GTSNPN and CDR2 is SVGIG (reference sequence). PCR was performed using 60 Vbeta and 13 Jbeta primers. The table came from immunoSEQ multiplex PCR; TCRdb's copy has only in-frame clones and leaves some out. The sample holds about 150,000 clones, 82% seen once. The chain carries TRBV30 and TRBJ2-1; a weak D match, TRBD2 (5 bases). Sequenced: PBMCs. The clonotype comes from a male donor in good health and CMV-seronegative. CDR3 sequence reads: CAWNERINNEQFF. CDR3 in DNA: TGTGCCTGGAATGAGCGGATTAACAATGAGCAGTTCTTC.